The 31 T cell receptor beta chains below were found in one sample sequenced in a study of STAT5B mutations in CD4+ large granular lymphocyte leukemia. TCRdb's table, derived via immunoSEQ multiplex PCR, lists solely in-frame clones and lacks some. The table lists about 34,000 clones, 65% to 80% of them singletons. Sequencing was done on a sample of CD4+ T cells from blood buffy coats. The receptors originated from a human donor in good health.

This clone came up once. CDR3 nucleotides: TGTGCCAGCAATCGGGGACATGGGGACGAAAAACTGTTTTTT. It codes for CASNRGHGDEKLFF. The chain joins TRBV6-1 to TRBJ1-4; possibly TRBD1 for D (6 bases). The V gene lost 7 bases and the J gene lost 8 bases, with 17 bases spanning the gap. There are 14 residues in the CDR3. In germline, CDR1 is MNHNS, CDR2 SASEGT.

V usage is TRBV5-8 and J usage is TRBJ1-2; D ambiguous. The CDR3 has 15 residues. Germline values: CDR1 SGHTS, CDR2 YDEGEE. V was cut by 3 bases and J by 2 bases, with 14 bases left in between. The CDR3, as DNA: TGTGCCAGCAGCTGGAGCCGGTTTACGAACTATGGCTACACCTTC. Translating gives CASSWSRFTNYGYTF.

This rearrangement joins TRBV7-2 to TRBJ2-5; D is possibly TRBD1 or TRBD2 (6 bases each). Trimming removed 3 bases at V and 4 bases at J, with 9 bases between. In germline, CDR1 is SGHTA, CDR2 FQGNSA. The CDR3 extends over 13 amino acids. The CDR3 DNA reads as TGTGCCAGCAGCTTTGGAGGGGGAGAGACCCAGTACTTC. This translates into CASSFGGGETQYF.

This chain links TRBV29-1 with TRBJ2-5; the match to TRBD1 covers 7 bases. Unmatched junction bases numbered 9, after V lost 6 bases and J lost 11 bases. Looked up from germline, CDR1 is SQVTM and CDR2 is ANQGSEA. The CDR3 totals 11 residues. CDR3 loop: CSVVYRGVQYF. In DNA, the CDR3 is TGCAGCGTGGTTTACAGGGGTGTTCAGTACTTC.

This clone has only a few counts. V usage is TRBV14 and J usage is TRBJ1-1, with 7 bases matching TRBD1. This CDR3 has 13 amino acids. V trimming: 1 base; J trimming: 5 bases; junction bases outside the gene matches: 1. The germline V gene encodes CDR1 SGHDN and CDR2 FVKESK. The CDR3, as DNA: TGTGCCAGCAGCCAAGGACAGGGAACTGAAGCTTTCTTT. Amino acid sequence: CASSQGQGTEAFF.

The rearrangement uses TRBV6-5 and TRBJ2-7; 7 bases are a match to TRBD2. The germline CDR1 and CDR2 sequences are MNHEY and SVGAGI. J gave up 3 bases and V 2 bases, and 4 bases lay outside the gene matches. The CDR3 is made up of 14 amino acids. CDR3 bases: TGTGCCAGCAGTTACCGGCGGGAGTACTACGAGCAGTACTTC. Amino acid sequence: CASSYRREYYEQYF.

This clone was seen more than once but under ten times. This chain uses TRBV25-1 with TRBJ1-2; D is unresolved. Germline lookup yields CDR1 MGHDK and CDR2 SYGVNS. V was shortened by 1 base and J by 7 bases, with 13 bases between the two germline ends. The CDR3 length is 14 residues. The CDR3 region has the DNA TGTGCCAGCAGTGAATTCGAGGGCATCGGTGGCTACACCTTC. Amino acid sequence: CASSEFEGIGGYTF.

The chain is built from TRBV2 and TRBJ1-3; no firm D call. CDR3 length: 14 residues. Trimming removed 1 base at V and 1 base at J, with 5 bases between. In germline, CDR1 is SNHLY, CDR2 FYNNEI. DNA of the CDR3: TGTGCCAGCAGTGAAGGGGGTTCTGGAAACACCATATATTTT. Protein: CASSEGGSGNTIYF.

The chain couples TRBV18 to TRBJ2-7; weak D call: TRBD2 (5 bases). This CDR3 contains 13 residues. V lost 10 bases, J lost 4 bases, and 17 bases lay in between. Germline CDR1 KGHSH, CDR2 LQKENI. The CDR3 coding sequence is TGTGCCACTTCTGGGCTTCCGGGGTACGAGCAGTACTTC. Amino acids: CATSGLPGYEQYF.

The V and J genes are TRBV2 and TRBJ1-2; TRBD1 aligns across 10 bases. The CDR3 totals 13 residues. Germline CDR1 is SNHLY and CDR2 is FYNNEI. Losses at the gene ends were 7 bases for V and 4 bases for J; bases not matched to a gene: 3. CDR3 amino acids: CASKDRGGYGYTF. CDR3 nucleotides: TGTGCCAGCAAGGACAGGGGGGGCTATGGCTACACCTTC. The full variable domain, rest sourced from reference TRBV2 and TRBJ1-2, is EPEVTQTPSHQVTQMGQEVILRCVPISNHLYFYWYRQILGQKVEFLVSFYNNEISEKSEIFDDQFSVERPDGSNFTLKIRSTKLEDSAMYFCASKDRGGYGYTFGSGTRLTVV.

The CDR3 protein is CSARWNTEAFF. In DNA form, the CDR3 reads TGCAGTGCTAGGTGGAACACTGAAGCTTTCTTT. The J gene is TRBJ1-1, the V gene TRBV20-1; no firm D call. The CDR3 is made up of 11 amino acids. Germline V CDR1 and CDR2: DFQATT, SNEGSKA (reference sequence). V was shortened by 3 bases and J by 1 base, with 3 bases between the two germline ends.

The table lists this clone with a few counts. V gene TRBV6-5 combines with J gene TRBJ1-5; D remains unclear. V was pared by 7 bases and J by 2 bases, with 12 bases between. The CDR3 runs 14 residues. Germline CDR1 reads MNHEY; CDR2 reads SVGAGI. CDR3 amino acids: CASKSLGGNQPQHF. The DNA for the CDR3 is TGTGCCAGCAAGAGCCTTGGGGGCAATCAGCCCCAGCATTTT.

V and J are TRBV7-2 and TRBJ2-7; 9 bases are shared with TRBD1. Looked up from germline, CDR1 is SGHTA and CDR2 is FQGNSA. The CDR3 runs to 14 residues. V shed 4 bases and J 3 bases; nucleotides not matched to a gene: 4. CDR3 nucleotide sequence: TGTGCCAGCAGCTCCGGGACAGGGTACTACGAGCAGTACTTC. Residues: CASSSGTGYYEQYF.

This chain uses TRBV7-9 with TRBJ2-7, with D tentatively TRBD2 (5 bases). V lost 2 bases to trimming and J lost 6 bases, with 17 bases between them. The CDR3 extends over 15 amino acids. Germline-derived CDR1 and CDR2 are SEHNR and FQNEAQ (reference sequence). CDR3 nucleotides: TGTGCCAGCAGCTTATCTAATACGGGGTACGGCGAGCAGTACTTC. It yields the protein CASSLSNTGYGEQYF.

This clone was found a few times. The CDR3 region has the DNA TGTGCCTGGAGGGGACAGGAGAAAGCTTTCTTT. Translating it yields CAWRGQEKAFF. The chain combines TRBV30 with TRBJ1-1; 8 bases line up with TRBD1. Germline V gene data show CDR1 as GTSNPN and CDR2 as SVGIG (reference sequence). The ends lost 3 bases at V and 9 bases at J; junction bases unmatched: 3. This CDR3 has 11 amino acids.

The chain couples TRBV5-6 to TRBJ1-2; 7 bases agree with TRBD1. The CDR3 length is 13 residues. V shed 5 bases and J 8 bases; nucleotides not matched to a gene: 9. Germline V CDR1 and CDR2: SGHDT, YYEEEE. The CDR3 region has the DNA TGTGCCAGCAGACTGACAGGGTTGGAGGGCTACACCTTC. As protein: CASRLTGLEGYTF.

The genes are TRBV19 and TRBJ1-2, with a weak D call TRBD1 (6 bases). V was clipped by 5 bases and J by 2 bases, with 15 bases between them. Germline V gene data show CDR1 as LNHDA and CDR2 as SQIVND (reference sequence). CDR3 length: 15 amino acids. The chain's CDR3 is CASSVNRVTNYGYTF. In nucleotides, the CDR3 is TGTGCCAGTAGTGTCAACAGGGTGACCAACTATGGCTACACCTTC.

This chain uses TRBV5-1 with TRBJ2-7; 8 positions agree with TRBD2. CDR1 and CDR2 from the germline V gene are SGHRS and YFSETQ. The V gene end was trimmed by 2 bases and the J gene end by 0 bases; junction bases not matched to a gene: 4. The CDR3 is 15 amino acids. DNA of the CDR3: TGCGCCAGCAGCTTAGGGCGGGGGGACTCCTACGAGCAGTACTTC. Protein sequence: CASSLGRGDSYEQYF.

The rearrangement links TRBV29-1 to TRBJ1-1; 12 nucleotides match TRBD1. Germline CDR1 reads SQVTM; CDR2 reads ANQGSEA. The CDR3 runs 16 residues. Trimming at V came to 2 bases and at J to 4 bases, leaving 8 bases not matched to a gene. CDR3 DNA: TGCAGCGTTGAACGGGACAGGGGGCCAGGGATCACTGAAGCTTTCTTT. Its protein product is CSVERDRGPGITEAFF. Full variable domain (rest looked up from reference TRBV29-1 and TRBJ1-1): SAVISQKPSRDICQRGTSLTIQCQVDSQVTMMFWYRQQPGQSLTLIATANQGSEATYESGFVIDKFPISRPNLTFSTLTVSNMSPEDSSIYLCSVERDRGPGITEAFFGQGTRLTVV.

V gene TRBV9 combines with J gene TRBJ2-4; D not resolved. The CDR3 length is 15 residues. The germline V and J ends were trimmed by 4 bases and 0 bases, with 11 bases remaining between them. The germline gives CDR1 SGDLS, CDR2 YYNGEE. The CDR3: CASSPTRVAKNIQYF. CDR3 nucleotides: TGTGCCAGCAGCCCCACCCGCGTAGCCAAAAACATTCAGTACTTC.

In its sample, this clone was seen a few times. The CDR3 DNA reads as TGTGCCGGGGGGCGGAAACTCAACACTGAAGCTTTCTTT. As protein: CAGGRKLNTEAFF. The chain couples TRBV7-2 to TRBJ1-1; D is perhaps TRBD1 (6 bases). This CDR3 comprises 13 residues. Between the trimmed V and J ends, which lost 11 bases and 2 bases, there was a span of 15 bases. Germline-derived CDR1 and CDR2 are SGHTA and FQGNSA.

This clone appeared a few times. This chain links TRBV7-9 with TRBJ1-1; the match to TRBD1 covers 7 bases. CDR1 and CDR2 from the germline V gene are SEHNR and FQNEAQ (reference sequence). CDR3 length equals 14 residues. J lost 2 bases, V lost 1 base, and 1 base had no gene match. As DNA, the CDR3 is TGTGCCAGCAGCTTAGGGGACAGTAACACTGAAGCTTTCTTT. Its translation is CASSLGDSNTEAFF.

V is TRBV5-1 and J is TRBJ1-3, with a tentative D call TRBD1 (6 bases). V lost 4 bases, J lost 1 base, and 12 bases lay in between. The CDR3 covers 15 residues. Germline V CDR1 and CDR2: SGHRS, YFSETQ. Written as DNA, the CDR3 is TGCGCCAGCAGCCCACCAACAGGGTCTGGAAACACCATATATTTT. It encodes CASSPPTGSGNTIYF.

This chain connects TRBV18 to TRBJ1-1; D is ambiguous. From germline, CDR1 is KGHSH and CDR2 LQKENI. This CDR3 spans 14 amino acids. The V gene lost 0 bases and the J gene lost 4 bases, with 9 bases spanning the gap. CDR3 region: CASSPPGRATEAFF. The CDR3 DNA reads TGTGCCAGCTCACCACCGGGTAGGGCCACTGAAGCTTTCTTT.

Here the CDR3 DNA reads TGTGCCTGGAGTAGGGGGGGCGGCTACACCTTC. Translation: CAWSRGGGYTF. The chain employs TRBV30 and TRBJ1-2, with D tentatively TRBD1 (6 bases). Deletions cut 2 bases from V and 8 bases from J, with 9 bases between. Germline-derived CDR1 and CDR2 are GTSNPN and SVGIG (reference sequence). CDR3 length: 11 residues.

V is TRBV6-6 and J is TRBJ1-5; the D is unclear. The CDR3 totals 12 residues. Germline CDR1 reads MNHNY; CDR2 reads SVGAGI (reference sequence). With 6 bases removed from V and 4 bases from J, the gap between germline ends came to 7 bases. CDR3 nucleotide sequence: TGTGCCAGCAGCCCCCCAAATCAGCCCCAGCATTTT. This codes for CASSPPNQPQHF.

This chain's CDR3 is CASTRDGSSYEQYF. The DNA for the CDR3 is TGTGCCAGCACCAGGGACGGGAGCTCCTACGAGCAGTACTTC. This chain connects TRBV6-5 to TRBJ2-7; D is perhaps TRBD2 (6 bases). This CDR3 contains 14 residues. The ends were cut back, 7 bases at V and 0 bases at J, with 13 bases in the middle. Germline CDR1 and CDR2: MNHEY and SVGAGI.

CDR3 DNA sequence: TGTGCCAGCAGCTTGCGCGGATCTGTCAGAGAAGGGGGGTACCAAGAGACCCAGTACTTC. Translating gives CASSLRGSVREGGYQETQYF. The chain carries TRBV5-5 and TRBJ2-5; tentatively, D is TRBD1 or TRBD2 (6 bases each). The CDR3 runs to 20 residues. Germline-derived CDR1 and CDR2 are SGHKS and YYEKEE (reference sequence). Trimming removed 1 base from V and 0 bases from J, with 25 bases in between.

The gene calls are TRBV19 and TRBJ2-3; TRBD2 matches 7 bases. Germline V CDR1 and CDR2: LNHDA, SQIVND (reference sequence). The trim removed 5 bases at V and 2 bases at J, leaving 7 bases unmatched. CDR3 size: 15 residues. Here the CDR3 reads CASSWAGVLTDTQYF. The CDR3 DNA reads TGTGCCAGTAGTTGGGCGGGGGTCCTCACAGATACGCAGTATTTT.

The CDR3 DNA follows: TGTGCCAGCGGGGATGGCGATCAGCCCCAGCATTTT. The encoded protein is CASGDGDQPQHF. This chain connects TRBV25-1 to TRBJ1-5; D uncertain. This CDR3 contains 12 residues. The germline V gene has CDR1 MGHDK and CDR2 SYGVNS. The V end was cut by 8 bases, the J end by 5 bases, with 10 bases between.

The sample holds a few counts of this clone. The J gene is TRBJ1-1, the V gene TRBV25-1; a possible D gene is TRBD1 (5 bases). Germline V gene data show CDR1 as MGHDK and CDR2 as SYGVNS. Trimming stripped 5 bases from V and 0 bases from J, with 13 bases between. The CDR3 extends over 15 amino acids. CDR3 nucleotides: TGTGCCAGCAGTCCTAACGGGGGAATGAACACTGAAGCTTTCTTT. It codes for CASSPNGGMNTEAFF.